The 11 T cell receptor beta chains below come from one sample, sequenced in a study of T cell repertoires in cytomegalovirus infection. From the reads, TCRdb called clonotypes with MiXCR, one entry per CDR3 protein. Here the sample spans 150,000 to 200,000 distinct CDR3 sequences, approximately 19% being singletons. Specimen: PBMCs. The receptors originated from a human donor in good health (CMV status not recorded). Some clones in this sample may be carry-over from other donors' samples.

This clonotype has at least ten counts. The chain links TRBV7-2 to TRBJ2-7; D is uncertain. Germline V gene sequence: CDR1 SGHTA, CDR2 FQGNSA. V was pared by 5 bases and J by 4 bases, with 12 bases between. This CDR3 is built from 13 residues. This CDR3 is CASSAVGWYEQYF. CDR3 bases: TGTGCCAGCAGCGCCGTTGGATGGTACGAGCAGTACTTC.

CDR3 bases: TGTGCCAGCAGCTTCCGGCTAGCGGGTAGCACAGATACGCAGTATTTT. Protein product: CASSFRLAGSTDTQYF. This chain connects TRBV7-2 to TRBJ2-3, with TRBD2 identical over 8 bases. This CDR3 region has 16 residues. Per germline, CDR1 SGHTA and CDR2 FQGNSA. The junction had 5 bases not matched to a gene; V was cut back by 3 bases and J by 0 bases.

The CDR3 DNA sequence: TGCGCCAGCAGCTTGGAAGGAGACACCTACGAGCAGTACTTC. The encoded protein is CASSLEGDTYEQYF. The rearrangement uses TRBV5-1 and TRBJ2-7; no definite D call. This CDR3 is 14 amino acids long. Germline CDR1 reads SGHRS; CDR2 reads YFSETQ. V was pared by 0 bases and J by 2 bases, with 9 bases between.

The table lists this clonotype with many counts. The CDR3 spells CASSYNYGYTF. The CDR3 coding sequence is TGTGCCAGCAGCTATAACTATGGCTACACCTTC. The V call is TRBV12-3 or TRBV12-4, the J call TRBJ1-2; D not certain. The CDR3 runs 11 residues. Deletions cut 6 bases from V and 1 base from J, with 3 bases between.

This clonotype was counted at least ten times. The chain links TRBV6-1 to TRBJ1-1; D unclear. Germline V gene lookup returns CDR1 MNHNS and CDR2 SASEGT. The CDR3 runs 13 residues. V lost 6 bases and J 1 base, leaving 9 bases between the germline ends. This CDR3 reads CASRSHRNTEAFF. CDR3 nucleotides: TGTGCCAGCAGAAGCCATCGGAACACTGAAGCTTTCTTT.

This clonotype was detected a few times. The chain carries TRBV12-5 and TRBJ2-2; D possibly corresponds to TRBD1 (5 bases). This CDR3 spans 13 amino acids. The ends were cut back, 5 bases at V and 3 bases at J, with 7 bases in the middle. Germline CDR1 LGHNT, CDR2 FRNRAP. This chain's CDR3 is CASGPRDTGELFF. The CDR3 coding sequence is TGTGCTAGTGGTCCCAGGGACACCGGGGAGCTGTTTTTT.

The chain uses TRBV20-1 and TRBJ2-1; 8 bases line up with TRBD2. Germline V gives CDR1 DFQATT, CDR2 SNEGSKA (reference sequence). The V gene end was trimmed by 0 bases and the J gene end by 5 bases; junction bases not matched to a gene: 9. This CDR3 has 16 residues. DNA of the CDR3: TGCAGTGCTAGAGATCTTACCGGGAGGGGCCACAATGAGCAGTTCTTC. Its protein product is CSARDLTGRGHNEQFF.

This clonotype was observed at least ten times. J is TRBJ2-2 and V is TRBV7-8; D is perhaps TRBD1 (6 bases). CDR1 is SGHVS and CDR2 is FQNEAQ in the germline V gene. The length of the CDR3 is 12 residues. Between the trimmed V and J ends, which lost 7 bases and 6 bases, there was a span of 9 bases. DNA for the CDR3: TGTGCCAGCACCACAGGGCCCGGGGAGCTGTTTTTT. The encoded protein is CASTTGPGELFF. The complete variable domain, with remaining parts taken from reference TRBV7-8 and TRBJ2-2, reads GAGVSQSPRYKVAKRGQDVALRCDPISGHVSLFWYQQALGQGPEFLTYFQNEAQLDKSGLPSDRFFAERPEGSVSTLKIQRTQQEDSAVYLCASTTGPGELFFGEGSRLTVL.

The table lists this clonotype with a few counts. The chain combines TRBV10-3 with TRBJ2-7; TRBD2 agrees at 9 bases. V gave up 7 bases and J gave up 4 bases; unmatched junction bases: 5. The CDR3 has 13 residues. Germline V gene data show CDR1 as ENHRY and CDR2 as SYGVKD. This chain's CDR3 is CAITGLAGYEQYF. The CDR3 coding sequence is TGTGCCATCACTGGGCTAGCGGGATACGAGCAGTACTTC.

This chain links TRBV29-1 with TRBJ2-6; D is perhaps TRBD2 (6 bases). V lost 6 bases and J 1 base, leaving 7 bases between the germline ends. CDR1 is SQVTM and CDR2 is ANQGSEA in the germline V gene. The CDR3 is 13 amino acids. Here the CDR3 DNA reads TGCAGCGTACGGGGGTCTGGGGCCAACGTCCTGACTTTC. Protein product: CSVRGSGANVLTF.

V is TRBV4-1 and J is TRBJ1-1, with D hard to call. The V gene's germline CDR1 is MGHRA and CDR2 YSYEKL. The CDR3 loop spans 15 amino acids. With 0 bases removed from V and 11 bases from J, the gap between germline ends came to 19 bases. Written as DNA, the CDR3 is TGCGCCAGCAGCCAAGAGTGGGCTATTGTTCCCACGGCTTTCTTT. Residues: CASSQEWAIVPTAFF.